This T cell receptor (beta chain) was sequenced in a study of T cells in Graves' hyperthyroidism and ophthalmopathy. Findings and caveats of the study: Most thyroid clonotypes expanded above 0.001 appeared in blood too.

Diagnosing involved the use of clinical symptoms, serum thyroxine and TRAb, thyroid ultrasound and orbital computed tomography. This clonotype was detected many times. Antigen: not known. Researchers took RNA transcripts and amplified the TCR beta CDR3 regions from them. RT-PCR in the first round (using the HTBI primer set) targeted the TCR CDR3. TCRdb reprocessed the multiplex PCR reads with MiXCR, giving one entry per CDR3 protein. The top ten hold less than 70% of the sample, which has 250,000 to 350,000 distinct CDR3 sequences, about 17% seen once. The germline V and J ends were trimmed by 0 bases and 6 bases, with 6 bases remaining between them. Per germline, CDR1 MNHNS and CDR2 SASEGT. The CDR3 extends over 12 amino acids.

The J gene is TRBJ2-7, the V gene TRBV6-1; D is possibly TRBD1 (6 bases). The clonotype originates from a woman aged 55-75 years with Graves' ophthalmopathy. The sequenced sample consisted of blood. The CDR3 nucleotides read TGTGCCAGCAGTGAAGCGGGGGCCGAGCAGTACTTC. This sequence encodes CASSEAGAEQYF.